This TCR beta chain stems from a study of response to subunit inactivated influenza vaccine. Using its own MiXCR run on the RT-PCR reads, TCRdb lists one record per CDR3 protein. In the table there are 800,000 or so distinct CDR3 sequences, 21% of which are singletons. About this clonotype itself: The antigen is undetermined.

Study-wide results and limits: The study's authors posited that every seasonal influenza vaccination enlists few new T cells.

Trimming removed 1 base at V and 0 bases at J, with 11 bases between. Germline V gene data show CDR1 as SGHTA and CDR2 as FQGTGA. The CDR3 contains 16 residues. The TCR was taken from a man aged 45-60 years who received an inactivated influenza vaccine. Sample: PBMCs from blood, taken approximately 5 days after vaccination. The V call is TRBV7-3, the J call TRBJ2-3; D is unclear. The CDR3 region has the DNA TGTGCCAGCAGCTTAATGGGTCATGCTAGCACAGATACGCAGTATTTT. Translating it yields CASSLMGHASTDTQYF.